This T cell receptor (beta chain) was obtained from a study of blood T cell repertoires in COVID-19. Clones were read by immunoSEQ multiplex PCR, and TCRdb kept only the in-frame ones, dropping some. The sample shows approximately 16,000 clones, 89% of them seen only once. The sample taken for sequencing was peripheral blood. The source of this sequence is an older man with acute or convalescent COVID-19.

The CDR3 loop is CASSPSRETQYF. CDR3 in DNA: TGTGCCAGCTCACCCTCGCGAGAGACCCAGTACTTC. The V call is TRBV18, the J call TRBJ2-5; D gene uncertain. The CDR3 has 12 amino acids. V lost 3 bases, J lost 4 bases, and 6 bases lay in between. Germline CDR1 is KGHSH and CDR2 is LQKENI. The full variable domain, in which reference TRBV18 and TRBJ2-5 provide the parts outside the CDR3, is NAGVMQNPRHLVRRRGQEARLRCSPMKGHSHVYWYRQLPEEGLKFMVYLQKENIIDESGMPKERFSAEFPKEGPSILRIQQVVRGDSAAYFCASSPSRETQYFGPGTRLLVL.